The clone carrying this T cell receptor (beta chain) has more than one count but fewer than ten. Its antigen is unknown. The ends were cut back, 7 bases at V and 3 bases at J, with 19 bases in the middle. The CDR3 consists of 15 residues. Germline loops: CDR1 MNHEY, CDR2 SVGEGT. The data are from a study of T cell repertoires in cytomegalovirus infection. About the research overall: It was the public TCR beta signatures that indicated both CMV infection and matching HLA type.

Study results and limitations: CMV-specific HLA-C-restricted TCR beta clonotypes dominated the ex vivo response. Using cumulative public TCR beta family frequency, the authors identified those who carried CMV together with the relevant HLA.

In TCRdb, the reads were re-called with MiXCR into one record per CDR3 protein. The repertoire holds around 100,000 distinct CDR3 sequences, with 9.5% to 13% as singletons. The gene calls are TRBV6-2 or TRBV6-3 and TRBJ2-7, with D perhaps TRBD2 (5 bases). The material sequenced was PBMCs, sequenced either directly or after in vitro stimulation (not recorded which). The receptor was derived from a human donor in good health (CMV status not recorded). Some clones in this sample may be carry-over from other donors' samples. In DNA, the CDR3 is TGTGCCAGCATTGGAGTAACTAGATTTCTCTACGAGCAGTACTTC. This gives the protein CASIGVTRFLYEQYF.